This TCR beta chain was sequenced for a study of T-cell memory formation after mild COVID-19. The CDR3 contains 13 residues. V shed 7 bases, J shed 0 bases, and the junction held 5 bases outside the gene matches. Germline CDR1 is DFQATT and CDR2 is SNEGSKA (reference sequence). Constant-segment primers and 5'RACE yielded cDNA libraries for TCR alpha and TCR beta, each carrying sample barcodes and UMIs. TCRdb fed the 5' RACE reads into MiXCR, producing one record per CDR3 protein. The profile shows over 500,000 distinct CDR3 sequences, about 18% of them singletons. This clonotype has only a few counts. Its antigen is unidentified. The study's findings and limits: Nothing showed for sure that second-wave clones peaking on day 37 were SARS-CoV-2 specific.

The sequencing sample was made of PBMCs or a T cell subset sorted from them (not recorded which). The rearrangement links TRBV20-1 to TRBJ2-7, with TRBD2 matching 8 bases. The source of this sequence is an adult woman who had mild COVID-19 (a few samples of this study predate the infection). Cell type and time point are not known. CDR3 sequence reads: CSVKRGHSYEQYF. For the CDR3, the DNA is TGCAGTGTAAAGCGGGGGCACTCCTACGAGCAGTACTTC.